The source of this T cell receptor beta chain is a study of blood T cell repertoires in COVID-19. The CDR3 runs 20 residues. Repertoires were generated with immunoSEQ multiplex PCR, while TCRdb's copy carries only in-frame clones and drops some. The repertoire holds about 68,000 clones, with roughly nine tenths as singletons. Sequencing input: peripheral blood. The sequence was obtained from a man in his forties with COVID-19, enrolled during active disease. The V and J genes are TRBV21-1 and TRBJ1-2; TRBD1 is the table's D call and was not checked against the DNA. TRBV21-1 is a pseudogene segment. The CDR3 loop is CASSKGAHRQGEPLAYGYTF. DNA of the CDR3: TGTGCCAGCAGCAAAGGTGCCCACCGACAGGGTGAACCTTTGGCCTATGGCTACACCTTC.